These 22 T cell receptor beta chains share one sample of origin, sequenced in a study of shared clonotypes between healthy human individuals. Repertoires were generated with immunoSEQ multiplex PCR, while TCRdb's copy carries only in-frame clones and drops some. The table lists 780,000 or so clones, roughly 72% of them singletons. Sequences were obtained from memory CD4+ T cells sorted from blood. Documented subset: CD45RA-negative fraction. These receptors were taken from a woman in her thirties in good health.

The chain has TRBV18 and TRBJ2-7; D uncertain. Deletions cut 3 bases from V and 6 bases from J, with 15 bases between. From germline, CDR1 is KGHSH and CDR2 LQKENI. This CDR3 is built from 14 residues. CDR3 sequence (DNA): TGTGCCAGCTCACCTGCCCCGAACTTTGTCGAGCAGTACTTC. It translates to CASSPAPNFVEQYF.

The CDR3 spells CASDFIGNEKLFF. The CDR3 coding sequence is TGTGCCTCTGATTTTATCGGTAATGAAAAACTGTTTTTT. The chain links TRBV6-1 to TRBJ1-4; no clear D. This CDR3 is 13 amino acids long. V was trimmed by 11 bases and J by 4 bases, leaving 14 bases between them. Germline CDR1 is MNHNS and CDR2 is SASEGT.

The rearrangement uses TRBV2 and TRBJ1-2; TRBD1 matches 8 bases. After removal of 8 bases from V and 3 bases from J, the junction contained 8 bases not matched to a gene. The CDR3 is 14 amino acids. In germline, CDR1 is SNHLY, CDR2 FYNNEI. CDR3 DNA: TGTGCCAGCCCGACAGGGGATGTGGACTATGGCTACACCTTC. Translation gives CASPTGDVDYGYTF.

CDR3: CASNRDREKLFF. The CDR3 nucleotides are TGTGCCAGCAACAGGGACAGGGAAAAACTGTTTTTT. The chain has TRBV2 and TRBJ1-4; 8 positions match TRBD1. Germline loops: CDR1 SNHLY, CDR2 FYNNEI. J gave up 8 bases and V 7 bases, and 3 bases lay outside the gene matches. This CDR3 spans 12 amino acids.

The chain uses TRBV21-1 and TRBJ2-3; the table's TRBD1 call for D was not verified on the DNA. TRBV21-1 is annotated as a pseudogene. CDR3 size: 16 residues. The CDR3 bases are TGTGCCAGCAGCAAAGTGGGACAGGGGCTCACAGATACGCAGTATTTT. It codes for CASSKVGQGLTDTQYF.

This chain joins TRBV11-2 and TRBJ2-1; 10 bases agree with TRBD2. The germline V gene has CDR1 SGHAT and CDR2 FQNNGV. The CDR3 has 16 residues. V dropped 5 bases and J dropped 4; count of bases not matched to a gene: 8. The CDR3 loop reads CASSANSGRSYNEQFF. In nucleotides, the CDR3 is TGTGCCAGCAGCGCAAATAGCGGGAGGAGTTACAATGAGCAGTTCTTC.

The count of this clone is one. The chain is built from TRBV6-5 and TRBJ2-1; D assignment may be TRBD1 or TRBD2 (5 bases each). V was pared by 2 bases and J by 5 bases, with 13 bases between. The germline CDR1 and CDR2 sequences are MNHEY and SVGAGI. The CDR3 is made up of 15 amino acids. For the CDR3, the DNA is TGTGCCAGCAGTTACACCGGGACCGCGCACAATGAGCAGTTCTTC. Its protein is CASSYTGTAHNEQFF.

A single count supports this clone. The chain uses TRBV28 and TRBJ2-5, with D possibly TRBD2 on 5 matching bases. Germline V gives CDR1 MDHEN, CDR2 SYDVKM. V was shortened by 6 bases and J by 4 bases, with 12 bases between the two germline ends. The CDR3 sequence is 13 residues long. The CDR3 sequence: CASRRGPRETQYF. For the CDR3, the DNA is TGTGCCAGCAGACGAGGGCCCCGAGAGACCCAGTACTTC. Complete variable domain (other parts from reference TRBV28 and TRBJ2-5): DVKVTQSSRYLVKRTGEKVFLECVQDMDHENMFWYRQDPGLGLRLIYFSYDVKMKEKGDIPEGYSVSREKKERFSLILESASTNQTSMYLCASRRGPRETQYFGPGTRLLVL.

The table lists this clone with many counts. This chain joins TRBV25-1 and TRBJ2-1; TRBD2 aligns across 7 bases. The CDR3 spans 16 residues. The J segment lost 5 bases and the V segment lost 4 bases, leaving 11 bases of the junction unmatched. From germline, CDR1 is MGHDK and CDR2 SYGVNS. CDR3 DNA sequence: TGTGCCAGCAGTGCTAAGAGCGGGATTCCCAACAATGAGCAGTTCTTC. Translated: CASSAKSGIPNNEQFF.

The V and J genes are TRBV18 and TRBJ1-5; TRBD1 agrees at 8 bases. Trimming cost V 3 bases and J 4 bases; bases outside gene matches: 2. Germline loops: CDR1 KGHSH, CDR2 LQKENI. CDR3 length: 14 residues. CDR3 sequence: CASSPDRANQPQHF. CDR3 bases: TGTGCCAGCTCACCGGACAGGGCAAATCAGCCCCAGCATTTT.

This clone was counted a few times. The chain recombines TRBV27 with TRBJ2-3; no clear D. Germline V gene lookup returns CDR1 MNHEY and CDR2 SMNVEV (reference sequence). Trimming shortened V by 3 bases and J by 2 bases, and 9 bases separated the two germline ends. The CDR3 contains 14 residues. CDR3 residues: CASSLRLSTDTQYF. The CDR3 coding sequence is TGTGCCAGCAGTTTGCGACTTTCCACAGATACGCAGTATTTT.

This clone came up a few times. The chain combines TRBV29-1 with TRBJ2-5; 10 bases fit TRBD2. V lost 3 bases to trimming and J lost 3 bases; unmatched junction nucleotides: 1. CDR1 and CDR2 (germline): SQVTM, ANQGSEA. CDR3 length: 13 residues. CDR3 region: CSVDSGREETQYF. CDR3 nucleotides: TGCAGCGTTGACAGCGGGAGGGAAGAGACCCAGTACTTC.

This clone was counted once. The chain couples TRBV10-1 to TRBJ1-1; D is possibly TRBD1 (5 bases). V dropped 3 bases and J dropped 9 bases, with 14 bases sitting between them. Germline V gene lookup returns CDR1 WNHNN and CDR2 SYGVQD (reference sequence). The CDR3 runs to 13 residues. The CDR3 region has the DNA TGCGCCAGCAGTGAAGGGACGGTGCGAAAAGCTTTCTTT. This sequence encodes CASSEGTVRKAFF.

The J gene is TRBJ2-1, the V gene TRBV11-2; 12 bases align to TRBD2. The CDR3 is 15 amino acids. V lost 5 bases to trimming and J lost 8 bases; unmatched junction nucleotides: 7. Per the germline V gene, CDR1 is SGHAT and CDR2 is FQNNGV. In DNA form, the CDR3 reads TGTGCCAGCAGCGCCTCTAGCGGGAGGGCCTATGAGCAGTTCTTC. This encodes CASSASSGRAYEQFF.

The rearrangement links TRBV7-2 to TRBJ1-3; D is perhaps TRBD1 (5 bases). V dropped 3 bases and J dropped 1 base, with 7 bases sitting between them. The CDR3 totals 14 residues. Germline CDR1 and CDR2: SGHTA and FQGNSA. CDR3 sequence (DNA): TGTGCCAGCAGCTTTGCAGGGTCTGGAAACACCATATATTTT. This codes for CASSFAGSGNTIYF. Filled out from reference TRBV7-2 and TRBJ1-3, the complete variable domain reads GAGVSQSPSNKVTEKGKDVELRCDPISGHTALYWYRQSLGQGLEFLIYFQGNSAPDKSGLPSDRFSAERTGGSVSTLTIQRTQQEDSAVYLCASSFAGSGNTIYFGEGSWLTVV.

This clone was counted at least ten times. The chain has TRBV5-1 and TRBJ2-2; 7 bases match TRBD2. CDR3 length: 14 amino acids. The germline V gene has CDR1 SGHRS and CDR2 YFSETQ. J gave up 2 bases and V 7 bases, and 5 bases lay outside the gene matches. The DNA for the CDR3 is TGCGCCAGCGGGCTAGCGGTTAACACCGGGGAGCTGTTTTTT. Protein: CASGLAVNTGELFF.

The V and J genes are TRBV19 and TRBJ2-2; D is possibly TRBD2 (6 bases). V lost 3 bases to trimming and J lost 3 bases, with 11 bases between them. Germline assignment: CDR1 LNHDA and CDR2 SQIVND (reference sequence). The CDR3 length is 15 residues. In nucleotides, the CDR3 is TGTGCCAGTAGTATGGGTAGGGAGGACACCGGGGAGCTGTTTTTT. Translated, it gives CASSMGREDTGELFF. Filled out from reference TRBV19 and TRBJ2-2, the complete variable domain reads DGGITQSPKYLFRKEGQNVTLSCEQNLNHDAMYWYRQDPGQGLRLIYYSQIVNDFQKGDIAEGYSVSREKKESFPLTVTSAQKNPTAFYLCASSMGREDTGELFFGEGSRLTVL.

The genes are TRBV16 and TRBJ1-5, with D hard to call. V lost 0 bases, J lost 3 bases, and 12 bases lay in between. Germline assignment: CDR1 KGHSY and CDR2 FQNENV. The CDR3 is 16 amino acids. CDR3 DNA sequence: TGTGCCAGCAGCCAATCTGCTCCGGGCAACAATCAGCCCCAGCATTTT. Protein: CASSQSAPGNNQPQHF.

V usage is TRBV6-1 and J usage is TRBJ1-2, with a weak D call TRBD1 (6 bases). Trimming left V 5 bases short and J 4 bases short, with 11 bases between. Per the germline V gene, CDR1 is MNHNS and CDR2 is SASEGT. CDR3 length: 13 amino acids. The CDR3 DNA follows: TGTGCCAGCAGTCCACAGGGCTTCTATGGCTACACCTTC. Its protein is CASSPQGFYGYTF.

V is TRBV28 and J is TRBJ1-5; D call uncertain. The V gene's germline CDR1 is MDHEN and CDR2 SYDVKM. V lost 2 bases, J lost 7 bases, and 15 bases lay in between. The CDR3 totals 15 residues. The CDR3 protein is CASSLPKVLGQPQHF. The CDR3, as DNA: TGTGCCAGCAGTTTACCGAAAGTACTAGGGCAGCCCCAGCATTTT.

The rearrangement joins TRBV5-1 to TRBJ1-1, with D possibly matching TRBD1 (6 bases). There are 17 residues in the CDR3. Germline lookup yields CDR1 SGHRS and CDR2 YFSETQ. Trimming took off 5 bases at V and 0 bases at J, with 20 bases between the two ends. CDR3 amino acids: CASRYGAGAVMNTEAFF. CDR3 sequence (DNA): TGCGCCAGCAGATATGGGGCAGGGGCGGTAATGAACACTGAAGCTTTCTTT. The full variable domain, with the rest looked up from reference TRBV5-1 and TRBJ1-1, is KAGVTQTPRYLIKTRGQQVTLSCSPISGHRSVSWYQQTPGQGLQFLFEYFSETQRNKGNFPGRFSGRQFSNSRSEMNVSTLELGDSALYLCASRYGAGAVMNTEAFFGQGTRLTVV.

The V and J genes are TRBV4-1 and TRBJ2-3; 8 nucleotides agree with TRBD1. Per germline, CDR1 MGHRA and CDR2 YSYEKL. The CDR3 is 15 amino acids. J gave up 2 bases and V 3 bases, and 4 bases lay outside the gene matches. CDR3 nucleotide sequence: TGCGCCAGCAGCCATCAGGGGGCGGACACAGATACGCAGTATTTT. It translates to CASSHQGADTDTQYF.